This passage covers 25 T cell receptor beta chains from one sample sequenced in a study of T cells in localized non-small cell lung cancer. Using immunoSEQ multiplex PCR, the repertoire was profiled, and TCRdb retains in-frame clones only, with some absent. The table has fewer than 3,000 clones, roughly 34% seen once. The specimen was lung tumor tissue, collected before any cancer treatment. These receptors were taken from a female donor of 60 years or more with stage II squamous cell lung carcinoma.

This clone has just a few counts. The chain joins TRBV6-8 to TRBJ1-4; 10 bases agree with TRBD1. V was clipped by 5 bases and J by 3 bases; unmatched bases: 0. CDR1 is MNHGY and CDR2 is SAAAGT in the germline V gene. The CDR3 has 14 amino acids. The CDR3 bases are TGTGCCAGCAGTGGACAGGGGGCTAATGAAAAACTGTTTTTT. Translation: CASSGQGANEKLFF.

This chain connects TRBV9 to TRBJ1-4; no clear D. Trimming took off 1 base at V and 6 bases at J, with 7 bases between the two ends. CDR3 length equals 13 residues. CDR1 and CDR2 from the germline V gene are SGDLS and YYNGEE. The CDR3 sequence is CASSVSADEKLFF. The CDR3 coding sequence is TGTGCCAGCAGCGTAAGCGCAGATGAAAAACTGTTTTTT.

This clone appeared a single time. V is TRBV5-1 and J is TRBJ2-2; D gene ambiguous. Deletions cut 4 bases from V and 5 bases from J, with 12 bases between. CDR1 is SGHRS, CDR2 YFSETQ, per germline. This CDR3 is 14 amino acids long. CDR3 nucleotide sequence: TGCGCCAGCAGCAATTCGAGAAGAACCGGGGAGCTGTTTTTT. This translates into CASSNSRRTGELFF.

The chain links TRBV19 to TRBJ1-2; weak D call: TRBD1 (5 bases). V gave up 1 base and J gave up 8 bases, with 23 bases separating them. Germline V gene lookup returns CDR1 LNHDA and CDR2 SQIVND (reference sequence). The CDR3 is 17 amino acids. The CDR3 loop is CASSIGGRGTAARGYTF. The CDR3 coding sequence is TGTGCCAGTAGTATAGGCGGACGGGGGACCGCGGCGAGGGGCTACACCTTC.

The chain joins TRBV6-8 to TRBJ2-3, with D tentatively TRBD2 (6 bases). V was shortened by 6 bases and J by 3 bases, with 16 bases between the two germline ends. The length of the CDR3 is 15 residues. The germline V gene has CDR1 MNHGY and CDR2 SAAAGT. The CDR3 loop reads CASRPEGLPTDTQYF. The CDR3 DNA reads as TGTGCCAGCAGACCTGAGGGACTCCCGACAGATACGCAGTATTTT.

The V and J genes are TRBV6-8 and TRBJ1-1; 10 nucleotides match TRBD1. Germline CDR1 is MNHGY and CDR2 is SAAAGT. J gave up 4 bases and V 10 bases, and 15 bases lay outside the gene matches. The CDR3 has 16 residues. The CDR3, as DNA: TGTGCCATCAGGTCCGGGACAGGGGAAATAATCACTGAAGCTTTCTTT. It yields the protein CAIRSGTGEIITEAFF.

This clone is termed medium-sized (0.01 to 0.1%). V and J are TRBV11-3 and TRBJ1-3, with unresolved D. The CDR3 sequence is 14 residues long. V lost 4 bases to trimming and J lost 2 bases, with 9 bases between them. Germline lookup yields CDR1 SGHNT and CDR2 YENEEA. The CDR3 sequence is CASSSPGPGNTIYF. CDR3 in DNA: TGTGCCAGCAGCTCCCCGGGTCCTGGAAACACCATATATTTT.

This clone was seen a handful of times. One end of the junction varies from germline; a read error may be responsible. The rearrangement joins TRBV9 to TRBJ1-2, with D hard to call. Germline-derived CDR1 and CDR2 are SGDLS and YYNGEE. The CDR3 is 13 residues long. The CDR3 DNA sequence: TGTGCCAACAGCCCCCTGGGGTTCTATGGCTACACCTTC. Its protein is CANSPLGFYGYTF.

This clone is deemed medium-sized (0.01 to 0.1%). The rearrangement links TRBV9 to TRBJ2-5; tentatively, D is TRBD2 (6 bases). Germline assignment: CDR1 SGDLS and CDR2 YYNGEE. V lost 6 bases to trimming and J lost 5 bases, with 14 bases between them. This CDR3 contains 13 residues. The CDR3 region has the DNA TGTGCCAGCACCCGGGGGACCGGGGAGACCCAGTACTTC. Translated: CASTRGTGETQYF.

The V and J genes are TRBV18 and TRBJ2-7; 8 bases align to TRBD2. Germline V CDR1 and CDR2: KGHSH, LQKENI. V gave up 0 bases and J gave up 5 bases; unmatched junction bases: 12. CDR3 size: 17 residues. The CDR3 region is CASSPPESRGGRDEQYF. CDR3 coding DNA: TGTGCCAGCTCACCACCGGAGAGTCGGGGGGGCCGCGACGAGCAGTACTTC.

A few counts support this clone. This chain links TRBV9 with TRBJ2-5; D unresolved. The CDR3 runs 12 residues. Germline CDR1 is SGDLS and CDR2 is YYNGEE. V was clipped by 5 bases and J by 5 bases, with 10 bases between them. CDR3 DNA: TGTGCCAGCAGTGAAATAGTGGAGACCCAGTACTTC. Its protein is CASSEIVETQYF.

The count of this clone is one. CDR3 residues: CASSQDNQPGNTIYF. The DNA for the CDR3 is TGCGCCAGCAGCCAAGATAATCAACCCGGAAACACCATATATTTT. The chain uses TRBV4-1 and TRBJ1-3, with D unclear. The CDR3 sequence is 15 residues long. The V gene's germline CDR1 is MGHRA and CDR2 YSYEKL. V shed 0 bases and J shed 4 bases, with 10 bases lying between them.

V gene TRBV19 combines with J gene TRBJ2-6, with D perhaps being TRBD1 or TRBD2 (5 bases each). This CDR3 has 17 residues. Trimming stripped 1 base from V and 0 bases from J, with 10 bases between. Germline-derived CDR1 and CDR2 are LNHDA and SQIVND (reference sequence). Written as DNA, the CDR3 is TGTGCCAGTAGTATAGGGGGGACGGCCTCTGGGGCCAACGTCCTGACTTTC. Its protein product is CASSIGGTASGANVLTF.

This clone was seen more than once but under ten times. The chain combines TRBV15 with TRBJ2-3; a weak D match, TRBD1 (6 bases). Germline V gene lookup returns CDR1 LNHNV and CDR2 YYDKDF (reference sequence). V lost 3 bases and J 4 bases, leaving 14 bases between the germline ends. The length of the CDR3 is 15 residues. CDR3 DNA: TGTGCCACCAGCAGGCAGGGGATGAAAGCAGATACGCAGTATTTT. Its translation: CATSRQGMKADTQYF.

Within the sample, this clone is medium-sized. The CDR3 bases are TGTGCCAGCAGCACGTGGGGCAGGGGGAGCGATGGCTACACCTTC. Protein product: CASSTWGRGSDGYTF. The chain carries TRBV11-3 and TRBJ1-2; 7 bases align to TRBD1. From germline, CDR1 is SGHNT and CDR2 YENEEA. Unmatched junction bases numbered 12, after V lost 5 bases and J lost 6 bases. CDR3 size: 15 residues.

The V call is TRBV6-8, the J call TRBJ1-5, with D perhaps matching TRBD1 (5 bases). The germline V and J ends were trimmed by 6 bases and 1 base, with 16 bases remaining between them. Per germline, CDR1 MNHGY and CDR2 SAAAGT. CDR3 length equals 16 residues. CDR3: CASRRGRSGSNQPQHF. The CDR3 DNA reads TGTGCCAGCAGACGGGGACGGAGTGGGAGCAATCAGCCCCAGCATTTT.

The chain joins TRBV9 to TRBJ1-2; D gene uncertain. Looked up from germline, CDR1 is SGDLS and CDR2 is YYNGEE. The CDR3 runs 13 residues. Trimming stripped 3 bases from V and 3 bases from J, with 9 bases between. DNA of the CDR3: TGTGCCAGCAGCGCCACAATGGACTATGGCTACACCTTC. It specifies CASSATMDYGYTF.

This chain connects TRBV27 to TRBJ2-2; D ambiguous. This CDR3 has 14 amino acids. Germline-derived CDR1 and CDR2 are MNHEY and SMNVEV (reference sequence). The V and J ends lost 3 bases and 2 bases respectively, with 7 bases between them. CDR3 bases: TGTGCCAGCAGTTTTACTGCAAACACCGGGGAGCTGTTTTTT. This encodes CASSFTANTGELFF.

The chain couples TRBV11-3 to TRBJ2-2, with 11 bases fitting TRBD1. This CDR3 contains 16 residues. J gave up 4 bases and V 5 bases, and 6 bases lay outside the gene matches. The germline V gene encodes CDR1 SGHNT and CDR2 YENEEA. Written as DNA, the CDR3 is TGTGCCAGCAGCGTTCGGACAGGGGGCTTCACCGGGGAGCTGTTTTTT. It is translated as CASSVRTGGFTGELFF.

This clone is deemed medium-sized. The chain is built from TRBV6-8 and TRBJ1-1; D remains unclear. The V end was cut by 2 bases, the J end by 6 bases, with 7 bases between. Germline CDR1 MNHGY, CDR2 SAAAGT. The CDR3 extends over 12 amino acids. The CDR3 loop reads CASSYGGAEAFF. CDR3 in DNA: TGTGCCAGCAGTTACGGTGGGGCTGAAGCTTTCTTT.

This clone has a handful of counts. The chain employs TRBV5-1 and TRBJ2-7, with D perhaps TRBD1 or TRBD2 (6 bases each). Germline lookup yields CDR1 SGHRS and CDR2 YFSETQ. V lost 0 bases, J lost 5 bases, and 15 bases lay in between. The CDR3 has 15 residues. The CDR3 DNA follows: TGCGCCAGCAGCTTGGGATCGGGGGCAGGGCACGAGCAGTACTTC. Its protein is CASSLGSGAGHEQYF.

The chain carries TRBV28 and TRBJ2-7; the match to TRBD1 covers 7 bases. J gave up 1 base and V 3 bases, and 6 bases lay outside the gene matches. The CDR3 totals 15 residues. Germline V gene lookup returns CDR1 MDHEN and CDR2 SYDVKM. CDR3: CASSLSRGLSYEQYF. CDR3 sequence (DNA): TGTGCCAGCAGTTTGAGCAGGGGGTTATCCTACGAGCAGTACTTC.

This clone was picked up one time. The chain joins TRBV28 to TRBJ2-7; unclear D gene. With 6 bases removed from V and 4 bases from J, the gap between germline ends came to 16 bases. Germline V gives CDR1 MDHEN, CDR2 SYDVKM. The CDR3 spans 14 residues. CDR3 protein: CASRSSSGDYEQYF. Here the CDR3 DNA reads TGTGCCAGCAGGTCCTCAAGTGGGGATTACGAGCAGTACTTC.

This clone was picked up a small number of times. The chain has TRBV6-7 and TRBJ1-6, with D perhaps matching TRBD1 (5 bases). TRBV6-7 is an ORF, with its function uncertain. The CDR3 extends over 14 amino acids. The V end lost 7 bases, the J end lost 8 bases, and 15 bases lay between the germline ends. CDR3 sequence (DNA): TGTGCCAGCAAACAGGTCCTCACGGATTCACCCCTCCACTTT. Translating it yields CASKQVLTDSPLHF.

This clone turned up a few times. This chain connects TRBV16 to TRBJ1-1, with 7 bases fitting TRBD1. Germline CDR1 KGHSY, CDR2 FQNENV. J gave up 5 bases and V 0 bases, and 3 bases lay outside the gene matches. The length of the CDR3 is 14 residues. The CDR3, as DNA: TGTGCCAGCAGCCAATCGACAGGGCGTACTGAAGCTTTCTTT. Translating gives CASSQSTGRTEAFF.